A selection of T cell receptor beta chains follows, all from one sample in a study of cytomegalovirus exposure and HLA in healthy donors. Only in-frame clones appear in the TCRdb table, and some are missing; sequencing was by immunoSEQ multiplex PCR. Among more than 100,000 clones, roughly 80% were seen once, and the ten largest hold around 2.7%. The sequencing sample was made of PBMCs. These receptors were collected from a middle-aged woman in good health and CMV-seropositive. The CDR3 runs from the conserved cysteine through the conserved F or W. The D gene is left open where the match is weak. Size is omitted from some rows. Given values are once, few, many or a class for expanded clones.

NA,TRBV7-2,TRBD2,18,TRBJ2-7,CASSLGTSGRTVSYEQYF,TGTGCCAGCAGCTTAGGGACTAGCGGGAGAACGGTTTCCTACGAGCAGTACTTC
NA,TRBV4-3,TRBD1,16,TRBJ1-4,CASSQGTGGRREKLFF,TGCGCCAGCAGCCAAGGGACAGGGGGCCGGAGGGAAAAACTGTTTTTT
NA,TRBV5-1,NA,13,TRBJ1-1,CASSPRGWTEAFF,TGCGCCAGCAGCCCCAGGGGATGGACTGAAGCTTTCTTT
once,TRBV7-2,NA,15,TRBJ1-1,CASSLTGSRNTEAFF,TGTGCCAGCAGCTTAACAGGGAGTCGGAACACTGAAGCTTTCTTT
NA,TRBV9,NA,13,TRBJ2-1,CASSGSSYNEQFF,TGTGCCAGCAGCGGGAGCTCCTACAATGAGCAGTTCTTC
NA,TRBV5-5,NA,13,TRBJ1-2,CASSRDRELGYTF,TGTGCCAGCAGCAGAGATCGGGAGCTTGGCTACACCTTC
NA,TRBV29-1,NA,12,TRBJ2-7,CSVKASSNEQYF,TGCAGCGTTAAGGCTAGCTCCAACGAGCAGTACTTC
NA,TRBV7-9,NA,14,TRBJ1-5,CASSLGQFNQPQHF,TGTGCCAGCAGCTTAGGCCAGTTCAATCAGCCCCAGCATTTT
once,TRBV5-1,NA,13,TRBJ2-5,CASSQAPVETQYF,TGCGCCAGCTCCCAGGCCCCAGTAGAGACCCAGTACTTC
NA,TRBV19,NA,15,TRBJ2-7,CASSISSGEPYEQYF,TGTGCCAGTAGTATATCGTCCGGAGAGCCCTACGAGCAGTACTTC
NA,TRBV7-2,NA,14,TRBJ1-2,CASSLSQDPGGYTF,TGTGCCAGCAGCTTATCACAGGATCCTGGTGGCTACACCTTC
once,TRBV30,TRBD1,14,TRBJ1-6,CAGGQGPDNSPLHF,TGTGCCGGGGGACAGGGTCCCGATAATTCACCCCTCCACTTT
NA,TRBV10-3,NA,12,TRBJ2-7,CAILASEGEQYF,TGTGCCATCCTAGCTAGCGAGGGCGAGCAGTACTTC
NA,TRBV7-9,NA,18,TRBJ2-1,CASSSTAGRGSPHNEQFF,TGTGCCAGCAGCTCGACCGCCGGCAGGGGTTCCCCCCACAATGAGCAGTTCTTC
NA,TRBV12-5,NA,19,TRBJ2-2,CASGSGTRGIGSVTGELFF,TGTGCTAGTGGATCCGGGACTCGCGGGATCGGTTCGGTCACCGGGGAGCTGTTTTTT
NA,TRBV7-2,NA,14,TRBJ2-3,CASSPLPGTDTQYF,TGTGCCAGCAGCCCCCTTCCGGGGACAGATACGCAGTATTTT
NA,TRBV6-5,TRBD1,16,TRBJ1-2,CASSYIRTGGNYGYTF,TGTGCCAGCAGTTACATAAGGACAGGGGGGAACTATGGCTACACCTTC
NA,TRBV11-2,NA,14,TRBJ1-3,CASSHGGAGNTIYF,TGTGCCAGCAGCCACGGGGGGGCTGGAAACACCATATATTTT
NA,TRBV19,NA,15,TRBJ1-1,CASSILTSVNTEAFF,TGTGCCAGTAGTATCTTGACATCAGTTAACACTGAAGCTTTCTTT
NA,TRBV7-2,NA,15,TRBJ1-5,CASSFQAGSNQPQHF,TGTGCCAGCAGCTTTCAAGCAGGTAGCAATCAGCCCCAGCATTTT
once,TRBV5-1,TRBD1,13,TRBJ1-2,CASSPAQGEGYTF,TGCGCCAGCAGCCCGGCCCAGGGGGAAGGCTACACCTTC
few,TRBV7-2,TRBD1,15,TRBJ2-3,CASSSQTGTGGTQYF,TGTGCCAGCAGCTCACAGACAGGAACAGGGGGGACGCAGTATTTT